This is a list of T cell receptor beta chains from one sample in a study of blood T cell repertoires in COVID-19. Sequencing used immunoSEQ multiplex PCR; TCRdb keeps in-frame clones, though not all of them. In the table there are about 200,000 clones, around 80% of which are singletons. Sequencing was performed on peripheral blood. These receptors all come from a man in his sixties with acute or convalescent COVID-19. Both conserved end residues are part of each CDR3. The D gene is left open where the match is weak. Not all rows give a size; the values are once, few, many and, for expanded clones, a class.

clone_size | j_call | d_call | cdr3_length | v_call | cdr3_nt | cdr3_aa
NA | TRBJ1-5 | TRBD1 | 16 | TRBV7-9 | TGTGCCAGCAGCTTAGGTCCCAGGGGGCCTAATCAGCCCCAGCATTTT | CASSLGPRGPNQPQHF
NA | TRBJ1-4 | NA | 16 | TRBV3-1/TRBV3-2 | TGTGCCAGCAGCTCGAGACAGCTCGCAACTAATGAAAAACTGTTTTTT | CASSSRQLATNEKLFF
many | TRBJ2-3 | NA | 14 | TRBV5-1 | TGCGCCAGCAGCTTGGACAGGGTCACAGATACGCAGTATTTT | CASSLDRVTDTQYF
once | TRBJ1-2 | TRBD1 | 10 | TRBV29-1 | TGCAGCGCGACAGGGTCGGGCTACACCTTC | CSATGSGYTF
NA | TRBJ2-1 | NA | 16 | TRBV19 | TGTGCCAGTACTCCGGACTCCGTAACCCCTTACAATGAGCAGTTCTTC | CASTPDSVTPYNEQFF
NA | TRBJ2-1 | TRBD2 | 15 | TRBV27 | TGTGCCAGCAGTTCTGGACTAGCGGGAGTTTGGGAGCAGTTCTTC | CASSSGLAGVWEQFF
NA | TRBJ1-1 | NA | 12 | TRBV6-5 | TGTGCCAGCACCTCTCAGGGGTTGCAGGCTTTCTTT | CASTSQGLQAFF
NA | TRBJ2-3 | NA | 14 | TRBV15 | TGTGCCACCAGCAGAGAGTACAACACAGATACGCAGTATTTT | CATSREYNTDTQYF
NA | TRBJ2-1 | TRBD2 | 15 | TRBV11-3 | TGTGCCAGCAGCTTAGTGGGGCTAGCGGGAGACGAGCAGTTCTTC | CASSLVGLAGDEQFF
NA | TRBJ1-5 | NA | 17 | TRBV3-1/TRBV3-2 | TGTGCCAGCAGCCAAGAGGGTAGGCAGGGGATAGGTCAGCCCCAGCATTTT | CASSQEGRQGIGQPQHF
NA | TRBJ2-7 | TRBD1 | 14 | TRBV9 | TGTGCCAGCAGCGTAGGACAGGGGGCGGAGGAGCAGTACTTC | CASSVGQGAEEQYF
NA | TRBJ1-2 | NA | 15 | TRBV19 | TGTGCCAGTAGTGTCACGGGGGTTCTTAACTATGGCTACACCTTC | CASSVTGVLNYGYTF
NA | TRBJ2-4 | TRBD2 | 14 | TRBV19 | TGTGCCAGTAGTACGGGGGGGCTTGGAAACATTCAGTACTTC | CASSTGGLGNIQYF
NA | TRBJ1-5 | NA | 13 | TRBV10-3 | TGTGCCACCCTAGGGGCAGATGGTCAGCCCCAGCATTTT | CATLGADGQPQHF
NA | TRBJ2-1 | TRBD2 | 17 | TRBV4-3 | TGCGCCAGCAGCCAAGATTGGAGCGGGGGGTCCGCGAGGGAGCAGTTCTTC | CASSQDWSGGSAREQFF
NA | TRBJ1-1 | NA | 11 | TRBV28 | TGTGCCAGCAGTTTTTCCGGTACCGCTTTCTTT | CASSFSGTAFF
NA | TRBJ2-2 | NA | 17 | TRBV7-7 | TGTGCCAGCAGTATAAATAGCGGAAGCGGCGGCACCGGGGAGCTGTTTTTT | CASSINSGSGGTGELFF
NA | TRBJ2-3 | TRBD1 | 18 | TRBV5-1 | TGCGCCAGCAGCTTGACCGAGGACAGGGGGATTAGCACAGATACGCAGTATTTT | CASSLTEDRGISTDTQYF
NA | TRBJ1-1 | NA | 14 | TRBV11-2 | TGTGCCAGCAGCTTAGAGAGGACAAACACTGAAGCTTTCTTT | CASSLERTNTEAFF
NA | TRBJ1-3 | NA | 16 | TRBV11-2 | TGTGCCAGCAGCTTAGTCCGGGGTAACTCTGGAAACACCATATATTTT | CASSLVRGNSGNTIYF
NA | TRBJ2-3 | NA | 14 | TRBV27 | TGTGCCAGCAGTTTCGACAGGTACCTAGATACGCAGTATTTT | CASSFDRYLDTQYF
NA | TRBJ1-1 | NA | 14 | TRBV29-1 | TGCAGCGTTATAGTACAGGGCCTCTACACTGAAGCTTTCTTT | CSVIVQGLYTEAFF
NA | TRBJ2-3 | TRBD2 | 17 | TRBV5-1 | TGCGCCAGCAGCTTGACGGGGACTAGCGGGAGAGCAGATACGCAGTATTTT | CASSLTGTSGRADTQYF
NA | TRBJ2-2 | TRBD1 | 15 | TRBV13 | TGTGCCAGCAGCGAAGACAGGGGGCGGGCCGGGGAGCTGTTTTTT | CASSEDRGRAGELFF
NA | TRBJ2-5 | TRBD2 | 17 | TRBV2 | TGTGCCAGCAGTGAAGCGGTGACTAGCGGGAGTCGGGAGACCCAGTACTTC | CASSEAVTSGSRETQYF
NA | TRBJ2-7 | TRBD2 | 15 | TRBV19 | TGTGCCAGTAGTATAGTCCGGGGAGGGGACTACGAGCAGTACTTC | CASSIVRGGDYEQYF
NA | TRBJ2-1 | NA | 14 | TRBV29-1 | TGCAGCGTTGATGGGGGGAAAACTCTCAATGAGCAGTTCTTC | CSVDGGKTLNEQFF
NA | TRBJ1-3 | NA | 12 | TRBV6-5 | TGTGCCACCGCGACAGAAGGAAACACCATATATTTT | CATATEGNTIYF